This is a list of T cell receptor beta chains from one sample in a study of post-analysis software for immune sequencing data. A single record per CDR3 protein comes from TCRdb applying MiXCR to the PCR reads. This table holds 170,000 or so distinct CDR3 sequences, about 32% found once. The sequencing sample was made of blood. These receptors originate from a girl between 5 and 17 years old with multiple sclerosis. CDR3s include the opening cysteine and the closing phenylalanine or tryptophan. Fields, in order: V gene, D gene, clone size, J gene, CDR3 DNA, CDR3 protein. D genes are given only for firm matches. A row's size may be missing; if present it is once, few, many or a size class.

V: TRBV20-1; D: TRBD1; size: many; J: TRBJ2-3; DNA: TGCAGTGTGGGAGCCCGGGACAGGGGTAAAGATACGCAGTATTTT; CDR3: CSVGARDRGKDTQYF
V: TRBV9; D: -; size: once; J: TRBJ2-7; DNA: TGTGCCAGCAGCGTAGGGGGTGGCTCCCACGAGCAGTACTTC; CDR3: CASSVGGGSHEQYF
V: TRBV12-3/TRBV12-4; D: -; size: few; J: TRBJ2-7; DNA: TGTGCCAGCAGTTTAGTAGGGACGGCTCTCCGGGAGCAGTACTTC; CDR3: CASSLVGTALREQYF
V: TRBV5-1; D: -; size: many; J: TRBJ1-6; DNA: TGCGCCAGCAGCCGACGGGGGCAGGGGCTAAATTCACCCCTCCACTTT; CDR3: CASSRRGQGLNSPLHF
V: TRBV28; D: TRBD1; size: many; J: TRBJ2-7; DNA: TGTGCCAGTTGGACAGGGGCTGGCTCCTACGAGCAGTACTTC; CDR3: CASWTGAGSYEQYF
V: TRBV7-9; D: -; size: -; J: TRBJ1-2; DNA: TGTGCCAGCCCCGGGACGTCGTTGAAGTATGGCTACACCTTC; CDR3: CASPGTSLKYGYTF
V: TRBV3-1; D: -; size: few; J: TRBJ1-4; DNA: TGTGCCAGCAGCCAAGGACAGTTTAATGAAAAACTGTTTTTT; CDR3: CASSQGQFNEKLFF
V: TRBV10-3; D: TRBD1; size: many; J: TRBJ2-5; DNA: TGTGCCATCACTAGGGACAGCAAAGAGACCCAGTACTTC; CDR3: CAITRDSKETQYF
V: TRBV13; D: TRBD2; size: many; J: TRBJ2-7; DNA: TGTGCCAGCAGCCGGGGGACTAGCGAACTTTACGAGCAGTACTTC; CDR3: CASSRGTSELYEQYF
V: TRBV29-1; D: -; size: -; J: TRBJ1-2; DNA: TGCAGCGTGATCACGACTGAAAACTATGGCTACACCTTC; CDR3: CSVITTENYGYTF
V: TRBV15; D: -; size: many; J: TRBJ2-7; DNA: TGTGCCACCAGCAGAGACCGGTTCCGTGGCGAGCAGTACTTC; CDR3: CATSRDRFRGEQYF
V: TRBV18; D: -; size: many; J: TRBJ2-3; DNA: TGTGCCAGCTCACCCAAGTCCAGGGTGGCCACAGATACGCAGTATTTT; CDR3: CASSPKSRVATDTQYF
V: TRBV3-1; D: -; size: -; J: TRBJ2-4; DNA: TGTGCCAGCAGCCAAGAAATACTCGAAGGGAACATTCAGTACTTC; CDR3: CASSQEILEGNIQYF
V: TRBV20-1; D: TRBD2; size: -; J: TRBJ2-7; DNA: TGCAGTGCCGCAAGGGCGGGAGGCCCCTTATCCTACGAGCAGTACTTC; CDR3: CSAARAGGPLSYEQYF
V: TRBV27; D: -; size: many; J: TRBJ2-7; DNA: TGTGCCAGCAGGGACGGCCCCTACGAGCAGTACTTC; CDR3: CASRDGPYEQYF
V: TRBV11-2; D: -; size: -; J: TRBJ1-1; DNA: TGTGCCAGCAGCCCCCGGGCCAGTGGGCTCCCTGAAGCTTTCTTT; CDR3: CASSPRASGLPEAFF
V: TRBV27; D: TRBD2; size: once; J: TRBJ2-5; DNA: TGTGCCAGCAGTTGGACAAGCGGGGCCCAAGAGACCCAGTACTTC; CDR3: CASSWTSGAQETQYF
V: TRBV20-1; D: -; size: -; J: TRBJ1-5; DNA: TGCAGTGCTAGGTTGGGGTTAGATCAGCCCCAGCATTTT; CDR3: CSARLGLDQPQHF
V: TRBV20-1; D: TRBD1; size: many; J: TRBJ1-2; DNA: TGCAGTGCTAGCCGGGACAGGGATAATGGCTACACCTTC; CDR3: CSASRDRDNGYTF
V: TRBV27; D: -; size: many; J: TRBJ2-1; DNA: TGTGCCAGCAGGCTAGCGCACCGAATCGACTCGTACAATGAGCAGTTCTTC; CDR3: CASRLAHRIDSYNEQFF
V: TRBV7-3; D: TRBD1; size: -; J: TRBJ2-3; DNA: TGTGCCAGTGCCAGGGACAGCTTCACAGATACGCAGTATTTT; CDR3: CASARDSFTDTQYF
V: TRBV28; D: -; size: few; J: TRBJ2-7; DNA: TGTGCCAGCAGTCTTGGACACGGCCGAACTAAGCAGTACTTC; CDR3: CASSLGHGRTKQYF
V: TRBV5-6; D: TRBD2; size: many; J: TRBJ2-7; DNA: TGTGCCAGCAGCTTGGGACTAGCGGGAGGGAACGAGCAGTACTTC; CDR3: CASSLGLAGGNEQYF
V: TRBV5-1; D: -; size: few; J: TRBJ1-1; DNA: TGCGCCAGCAGCTTGGGCACAGGTTTCACTGAAGCTTTCTTT; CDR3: CASSLGTGFTEAFF
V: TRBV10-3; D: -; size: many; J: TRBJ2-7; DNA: TGTGCCATCAGTAACGGAGGGGGCTCCTACGAGCAGTACTTC; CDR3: CAISNGGGSYEQYF
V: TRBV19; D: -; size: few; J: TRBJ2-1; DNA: TGTGCCAGTAGTATCGGCGCATACAATGAGCAGTTCTTC; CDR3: CASSIGAYNEQFF
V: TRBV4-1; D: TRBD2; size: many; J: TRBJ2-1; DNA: TGCGCCAGCAGCCTGTGGGCTAGCGGGGAACACAATGAGCAGTTCTTC; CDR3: CASSLWASGEHNEQFF
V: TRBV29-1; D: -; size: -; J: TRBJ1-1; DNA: TGCAGCGTTGAAGCCTTGGGCCTCGGGACTGAAGCTTTCTTT; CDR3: CSVEALGLGTEAFF
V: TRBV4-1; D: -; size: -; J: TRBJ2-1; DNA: TGCGCCAGCAACCCGGCTAGTCGGGGTCGTGTTGAGCAGTTCTTC; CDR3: CASNPASRGRVEQFF
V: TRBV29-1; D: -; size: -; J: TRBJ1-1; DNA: TGCAGCGTTGAAGATTACACTACGAACACTGAAGCTTTCTTT; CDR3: CSVEDYTTNTEAFF
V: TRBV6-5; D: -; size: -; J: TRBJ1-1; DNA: TGTGCCAGCAGTTACGGGGAACGGAGGGCTGGAAGCACTGAAGCTTTCTTT; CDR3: CASSYGERRAGSTEAFF
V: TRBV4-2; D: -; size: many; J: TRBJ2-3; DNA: TGTGCCAGCAGCCCCTCGACAACTAGAACAGGAAATACGCAGTATTTT; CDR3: CASSPSTTRTGNTQYF
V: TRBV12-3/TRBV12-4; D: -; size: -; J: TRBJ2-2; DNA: TGTGCCAGCCAATGCGTAAACACCGGGGAGCTGTTTTTT; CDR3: CASQCVNTGELFF
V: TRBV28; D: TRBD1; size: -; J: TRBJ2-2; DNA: TGTGCCAGCAGGGCAGGGGGCGAGGTCGGGGAGCTGTTTTTT; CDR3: CASRAGGEVGELFF
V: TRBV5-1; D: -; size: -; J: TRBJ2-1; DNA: TGCGCCAGCAGCTTGGGGGGCTGGGACAACCGCTACAATGAGCAGTTCTTC; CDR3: CASSLGGWDNRYNEQFF
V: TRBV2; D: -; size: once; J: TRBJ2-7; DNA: TGTGCCAGCAGTTTCGATCGGGACGAGCAGTACTTC; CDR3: CASSFDRDEQYF
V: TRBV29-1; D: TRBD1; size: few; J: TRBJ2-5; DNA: TGCAGCGTTGAAAGACAGGGTAAGGGTGAGCAGTACTTC; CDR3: CSVERQGKGEQYF
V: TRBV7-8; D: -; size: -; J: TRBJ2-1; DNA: TGTGCCAGCAGCTCACTACGTGGGGGCCCAGGAGGCAATGAGCAGTTCTTC; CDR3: CASSSLRGGPGGNEQFF
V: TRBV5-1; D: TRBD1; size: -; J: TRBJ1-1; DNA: TGCGCCAGCAGCTGGGGACAGGGGACCACTGAAGCTTTCTTT; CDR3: CASSWGQGTTEAFF
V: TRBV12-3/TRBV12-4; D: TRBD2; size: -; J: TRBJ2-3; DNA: TGTACCAGCAGTTTACTAGCGAGCACAGATACGCAGTATTTT; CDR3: CTSSLLASTDTQYF
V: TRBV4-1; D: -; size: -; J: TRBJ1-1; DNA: TGCGCCGGCAGCCACCGGGACCTTCAGAACACTGAAGCTTTCTTT; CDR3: CAGSHRDLQNTEAFF
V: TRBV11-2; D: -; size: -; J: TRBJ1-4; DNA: TGTGCCAGCAGCTTAGTTTTCCCCGCACTGTTTTTT; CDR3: CASSLVFPALFF